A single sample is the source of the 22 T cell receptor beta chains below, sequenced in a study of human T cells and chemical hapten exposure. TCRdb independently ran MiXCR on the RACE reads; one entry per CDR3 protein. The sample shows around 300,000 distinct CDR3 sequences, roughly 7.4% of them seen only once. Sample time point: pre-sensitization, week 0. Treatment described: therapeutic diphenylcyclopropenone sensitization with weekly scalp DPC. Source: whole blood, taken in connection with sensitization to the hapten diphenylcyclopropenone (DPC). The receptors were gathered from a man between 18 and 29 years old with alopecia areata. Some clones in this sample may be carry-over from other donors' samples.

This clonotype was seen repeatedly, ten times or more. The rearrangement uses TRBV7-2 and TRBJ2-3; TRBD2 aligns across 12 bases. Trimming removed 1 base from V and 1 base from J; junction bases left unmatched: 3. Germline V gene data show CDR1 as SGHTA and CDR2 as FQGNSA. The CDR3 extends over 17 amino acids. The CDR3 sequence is CASSLVRLAGGTDTQYF. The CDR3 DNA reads TGTGCCAGCAGCTTAGTTAGACTAGCGGGGGGCACAGATACGCAGTATTTT.

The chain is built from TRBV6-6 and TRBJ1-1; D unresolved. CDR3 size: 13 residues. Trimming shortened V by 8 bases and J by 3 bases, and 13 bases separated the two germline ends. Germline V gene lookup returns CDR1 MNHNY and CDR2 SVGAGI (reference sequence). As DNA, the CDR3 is TGTGCCAGCCGGCGCCTCTCTGACACTGAAGCTTTCTTT. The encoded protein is CASRRLSDTEAFF.

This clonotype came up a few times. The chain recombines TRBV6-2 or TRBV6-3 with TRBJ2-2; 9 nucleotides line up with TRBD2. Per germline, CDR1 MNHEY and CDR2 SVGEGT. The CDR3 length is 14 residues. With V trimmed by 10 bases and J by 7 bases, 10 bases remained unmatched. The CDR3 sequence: CATIGLAQGGELFF. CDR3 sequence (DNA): TGTGCCACCATCGGACTAGCGCAAGGCGGGGAGCTGTTTTTT.

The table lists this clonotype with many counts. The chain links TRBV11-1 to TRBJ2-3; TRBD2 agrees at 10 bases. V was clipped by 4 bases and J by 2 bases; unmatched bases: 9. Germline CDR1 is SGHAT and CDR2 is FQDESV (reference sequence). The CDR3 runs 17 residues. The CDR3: CASSSSISGGFTDTQYF. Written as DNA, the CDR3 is TGTGCCAGCAGCTCGTCAATTAGCGGGGGGTTCACAGATACGCAGTATTTT. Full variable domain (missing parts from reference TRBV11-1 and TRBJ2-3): EAEVAQSPRYKITEKSQAVAFWCDPISGHATLYWYRQILGQGPELLVQFQDESVVDDSQLPKDRFSAERLKGVDSTLKIQPAELGDSAMYLCASSSSISGGFTDTQYFGPGTRLTVL.

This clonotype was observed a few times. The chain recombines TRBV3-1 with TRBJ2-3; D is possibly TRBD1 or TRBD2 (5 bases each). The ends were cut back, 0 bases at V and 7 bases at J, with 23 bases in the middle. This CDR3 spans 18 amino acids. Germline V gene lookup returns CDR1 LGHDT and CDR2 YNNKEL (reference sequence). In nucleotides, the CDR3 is TGTGCCAGCAGCCAAGATAGGGTACGGCGAGGGCACAGGTATACGCAGTATTTT. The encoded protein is CASSQDRVRRGHRYTQYF.

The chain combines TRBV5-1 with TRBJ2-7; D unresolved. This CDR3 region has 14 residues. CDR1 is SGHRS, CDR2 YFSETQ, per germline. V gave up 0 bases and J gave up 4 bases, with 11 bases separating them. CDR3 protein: CASSLATGTYEQYF. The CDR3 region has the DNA TGCGCCAGCAGCTTGGCAACTGGAACATACGAGCAGTACTTC. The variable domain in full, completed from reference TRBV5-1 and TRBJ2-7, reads KAGVTQTPRYLIKTRGQQVTLSCSPISGHRSVSWYQQTPGQGLQFLFEYFSETQRNKGNFPGRFSGRQFSNSRSEMNVSTLELGDSALYLCASSLATGTYEQYFGPGTRLTVT.

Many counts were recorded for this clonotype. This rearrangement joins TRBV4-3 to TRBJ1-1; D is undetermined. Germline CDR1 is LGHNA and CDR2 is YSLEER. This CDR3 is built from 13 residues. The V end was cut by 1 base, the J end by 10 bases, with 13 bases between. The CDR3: CASSQGRRQVAFF. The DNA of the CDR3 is TGCGCCAGCAGCCAAGGGAGGCGGCAGGTAGCTTTCTTT.

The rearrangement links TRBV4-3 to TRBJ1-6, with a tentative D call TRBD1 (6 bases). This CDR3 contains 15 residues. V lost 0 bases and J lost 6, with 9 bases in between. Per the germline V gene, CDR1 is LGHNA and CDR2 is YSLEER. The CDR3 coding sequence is TGCGCCAGCAGCCAAGACAGGGGAGGTAATTCACCCCTCCACTTT. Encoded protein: CASSQDRGGNSPLHF.

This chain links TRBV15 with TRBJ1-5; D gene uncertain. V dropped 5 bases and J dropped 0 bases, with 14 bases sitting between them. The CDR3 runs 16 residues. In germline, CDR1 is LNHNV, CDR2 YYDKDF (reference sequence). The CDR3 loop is CATSPSDGYSNQPQHF. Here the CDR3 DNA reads TGTGCCACCAGCCCCAGCGACGGATATAGCAATCAGCCCCAGCATTTT.

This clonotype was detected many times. In DNA form, the CDR3 reads TGTGCCAGCAGTTATGCGTTGGAGGAGCTGTTTTTT. It encodes CASSYALEELFF. The chain links TRBV6-2 or TRBV6-3 to TRBJ2-2; unclear D gene. CDR1 MNHEY and CDR2 SVGEGT come from the germline V gene. Trimming left V 3 bases short and J 10 bases short, with 9 bases between. CDR3 size: 12 residues.

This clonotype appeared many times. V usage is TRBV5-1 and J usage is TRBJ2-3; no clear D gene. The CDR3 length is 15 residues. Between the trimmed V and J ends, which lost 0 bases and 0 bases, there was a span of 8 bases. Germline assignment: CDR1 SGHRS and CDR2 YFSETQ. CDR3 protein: CASSLDVSSTDTQYF. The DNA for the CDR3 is TGCGCCAGCAGCTTGGATGTCAGCAGCACAGATACGCAGTATTTT.

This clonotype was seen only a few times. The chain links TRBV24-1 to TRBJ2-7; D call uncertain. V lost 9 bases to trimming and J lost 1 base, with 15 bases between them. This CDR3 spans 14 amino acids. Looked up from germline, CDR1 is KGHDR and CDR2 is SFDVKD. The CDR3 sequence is CATCRTDQSYEQYV. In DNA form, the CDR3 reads TGTGCCACCTGTCGTACGGATCAGTCCTACGAGCAGTACGTC.

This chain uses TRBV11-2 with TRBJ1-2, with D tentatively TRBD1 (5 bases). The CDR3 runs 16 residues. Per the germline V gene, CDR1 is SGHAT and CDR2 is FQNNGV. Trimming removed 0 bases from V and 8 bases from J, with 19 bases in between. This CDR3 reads CASSLDHSRAWDGYTF. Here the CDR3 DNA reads TGTGCCAGCAGCTTAGATCATTCCAGGGCTTGGGACGGCTACACCTTC.

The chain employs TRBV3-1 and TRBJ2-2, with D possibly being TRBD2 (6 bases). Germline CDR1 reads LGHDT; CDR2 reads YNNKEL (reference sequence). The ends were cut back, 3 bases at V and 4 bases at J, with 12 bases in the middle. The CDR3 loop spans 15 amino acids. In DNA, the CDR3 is TGTGCCAGCAGCCATCTATGGGGAGGCACCGGGGAGCTGTTTTTT. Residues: CASSHLWGGTGELFF.

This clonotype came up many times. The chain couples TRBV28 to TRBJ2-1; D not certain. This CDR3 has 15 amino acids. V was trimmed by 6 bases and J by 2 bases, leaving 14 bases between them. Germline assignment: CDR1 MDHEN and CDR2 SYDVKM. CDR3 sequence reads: CASSSFQQTYNEQFF. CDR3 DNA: TGTGCCAGCAGCTCCTTCCAGCAAACCTACAATGAGCAGTTCTTC.

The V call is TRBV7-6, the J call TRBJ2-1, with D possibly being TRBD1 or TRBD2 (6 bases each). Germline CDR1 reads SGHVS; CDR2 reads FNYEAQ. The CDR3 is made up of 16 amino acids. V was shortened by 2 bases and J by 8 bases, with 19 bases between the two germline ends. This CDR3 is CASSLFGGPSEDEQFF. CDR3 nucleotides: TGTGCCAGCAGCTTATTTGGGGGGCCCTCGGAAGATGAGCAGTTCTTC.

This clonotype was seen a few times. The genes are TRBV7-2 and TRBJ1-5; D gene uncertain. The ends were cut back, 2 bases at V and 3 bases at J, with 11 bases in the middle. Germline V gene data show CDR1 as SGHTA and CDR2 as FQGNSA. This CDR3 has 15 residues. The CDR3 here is CASSLLGYYNQPQHF. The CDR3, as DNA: TGTGCCAGCAGCTTATTAGGGTATTACAATCAGCCCCAGCATTTT. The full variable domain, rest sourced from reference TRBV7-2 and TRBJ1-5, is GAGVSQSPSNKVTEKGKDVELRCDPISGHTALYWYRQSLGQGLEFLIYFQGNSAPDKSGLPSDRFSAERTGGSVSTLTIQRTQQEDSAVYLCASSLLGYYNQPQHFGDGTRLSIL.

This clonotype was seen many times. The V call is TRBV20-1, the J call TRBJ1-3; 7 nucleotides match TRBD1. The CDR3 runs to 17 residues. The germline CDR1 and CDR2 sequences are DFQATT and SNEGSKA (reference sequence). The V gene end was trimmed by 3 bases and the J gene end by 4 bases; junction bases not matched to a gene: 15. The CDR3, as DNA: TGCAGTGCTAGTCCCGGGACAGCCCCTAGTAAAGGAAACACCATATATTTT. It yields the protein CSASPGTAPSKGNTIYF.

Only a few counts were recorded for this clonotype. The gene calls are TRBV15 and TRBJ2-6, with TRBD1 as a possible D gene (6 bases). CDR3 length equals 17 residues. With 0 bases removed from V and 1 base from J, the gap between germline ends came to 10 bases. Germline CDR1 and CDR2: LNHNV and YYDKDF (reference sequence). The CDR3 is CATSRDRRGSGANVLTF. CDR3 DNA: TGTGCCACCAGCAGAGATCGCAGGGGATCTGGGGCCAACGTCCTGACTTTC.

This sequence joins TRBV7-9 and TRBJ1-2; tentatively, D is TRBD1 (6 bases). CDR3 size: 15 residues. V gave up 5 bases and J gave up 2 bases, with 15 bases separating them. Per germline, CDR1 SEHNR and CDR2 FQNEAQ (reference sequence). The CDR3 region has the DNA TGTGCCAGCAGCCAAACGGGGGCTGGGAACTATGGCTACACCTTC. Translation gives CASSQTGAGNYGYTF. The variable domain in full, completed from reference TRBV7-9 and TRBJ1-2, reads DTGVSQNPRHKITKRGQNVTFRCDPISEHNRLYWYRQTLGQGPEFLTYFQNEAQLEKSRLLSDRFSAERPKGSFSTLEIQRTEQGDSAMYLCASSQTGAGNYGYTFGSGTRLTVV.

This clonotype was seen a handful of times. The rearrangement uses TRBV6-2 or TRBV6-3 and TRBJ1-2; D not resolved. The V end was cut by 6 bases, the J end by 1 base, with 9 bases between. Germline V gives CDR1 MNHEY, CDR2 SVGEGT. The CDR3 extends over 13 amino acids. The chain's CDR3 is CASSSPVNYGYTF. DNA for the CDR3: TGTGCCAGCAGCTCACCGGTTAACTATGGCTACACCTTC.

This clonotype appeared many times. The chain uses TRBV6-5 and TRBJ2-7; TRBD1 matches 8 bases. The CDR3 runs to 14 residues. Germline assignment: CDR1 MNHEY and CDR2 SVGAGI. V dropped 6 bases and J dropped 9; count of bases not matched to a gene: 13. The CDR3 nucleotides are TGTGCCAGCAGCCCCGGGACAGGAGGACCCGCGCAGTACGTC. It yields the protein CASSPGTGGPAQYV.